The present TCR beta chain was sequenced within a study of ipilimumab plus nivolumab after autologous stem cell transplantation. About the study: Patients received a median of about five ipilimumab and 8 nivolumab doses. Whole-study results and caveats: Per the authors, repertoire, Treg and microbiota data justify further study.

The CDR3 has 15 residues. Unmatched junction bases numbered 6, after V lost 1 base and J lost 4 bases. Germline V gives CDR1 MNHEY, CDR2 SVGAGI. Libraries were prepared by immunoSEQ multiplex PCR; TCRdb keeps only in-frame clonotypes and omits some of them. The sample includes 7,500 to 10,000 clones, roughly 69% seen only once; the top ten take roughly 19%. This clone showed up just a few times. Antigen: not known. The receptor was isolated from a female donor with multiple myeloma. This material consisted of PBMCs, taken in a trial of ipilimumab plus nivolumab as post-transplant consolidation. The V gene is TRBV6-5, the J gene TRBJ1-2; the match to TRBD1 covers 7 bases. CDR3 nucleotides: TGTGCCAGCAGTTACTACCGACAGGGAGCCTATGGCTACACCTTC. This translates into CASSYYRQGAYGYTF.